The entry below gives a single T cell receptor (beta chain) sequence along with its context. This specimen belongs to a study of blood T cell repertoires in COVID-19. Only in-frame clones appear in the TCRdb table, and some are missing; sequencing was by immunoSEQ multiplex PCR. The table has some 100,000 clones, around 90% seen once; the top ten hold around 5.7%. The CDR3 contains 12 residues. The V and J ends lost 2 bases and 6 bases respectively, with 8 bases between them. Germline assignment: CDR1 MDHEN and CDR2 SYDVKM. This TCR derives from a man in his sixties or seventies with acute or convalescent COVID-19. Sequencing was done on a sample of peripheral blood. The J gene is TRBJ2-7, the V gene TRBV28; no definite D call. CDR3 nucleotides: TGTGCCAGCAGTTTACTTAGAAGCGAGCAGTACTTC. Protein sequence: CASSLLRSEQYF.